This TCR beta chain appears in the sequencing data of a study of OX40 agonist ivuxolimab in advanced cancers. Study-level information: Patients were dosed with the agonistic anti-OX40 (CD134) antibody ivuxolimab.

Repertoires were generated with immunoSEQ multiplex PCR, while TCRdb's copy carries only in-frame clones and drops some. Of about 94,000 clones in the sample, more than 75% were seen once. The source was CD4+ or CD8+ T cells sorted from blood, collected in a trial of the OX40 agonist ivuxolimab. The TCR sequence derives from an adult with an advanced solid tumor such as melanoma, head and neck, liver or kidney cancer.

CDR3 sequence: CASSLGQGTSRGELFF. CDR3 nucleotides: TGTGCCAGCAGCTTGGGACAGGGTACCAGCCGCGGGGAGCTGTTTTTT. The gene calls are TRBV5-5 and TRBJ2-2, with TRBD1 identical over 7 bases. CDR1 SGHKS and CDR2 YYEKEE come from the germline V gene (reference sequence). The CDR3 spans 16 residues. J lost 7 bases, V lost 0 bases, and 9 bases had no gene match. Filled out from reference TRBV5-5 and TRBJ2-2, the complete variable domain reads DAGVTQSPTHLIKTRGQQVTLRCSPISGHKSVSWYQQVLGQGPQFIFQYYEKEERGRGNFPDRFSARQFPNYSSELNVNALLLGDSALYLCASSLGQGTSRGELFFGEGSRLTVL.